The 19 T cell receptor beta chains given below trace back to one sample, sequenced in a study of blood T cells in healthy people across ages. PCR was performed a second time for about 7 to 11 cycles using a sample-barcoded 5' primer and a J-beta primer mix. From the 5' RACE reads, TCRdb called clonotypes with MiXCR, one entry per CDR3 protein. The table has fewer than 900,000 distinct CDR3 sequences, about 52% seen once; the top ten hold roughly 31%. The specimen sequenced was blood. The receptor source for this set is a woman aged 55-70 years in good health.

The chain combines TRBV5-1 with TRBJ2-3; the D gene is possibly TRBD2 (6 bases). The CDR3 extends over 17 amino acids. V lost 4 bases and J lost 0, with 18 bases in between. Germline CDR1 SGHRS, CDR2 YFSETQ. The CDR3 DNA follows: TGCGCCAGCAGCGGGACGAAGGAGGGCCCTAGCACAGATACGCAGTATTTT. This translates into CASSGTKEGPSTDTQYF.

This clonotype was picked up many times. This rearrangement joins TRBV12-3 or TRBV12-4 to TRBJ2-6; possible D gene TRBD1, 6 bases. The CDR3 is 17 amino acids. Trimming left V 6 bases short and J 0 bases short, with 15 bases between. The CDR3 is CASSPDRFASGANVLTF. The CDR3 DNA sequence: TGTGCCAGCAGCCCCGACAGGTTCGCCTCTGGGGCCAACGTCCTGACTTTC.

The genes are TRBV6-1 and TRBJ2-7, with TRBD2 matching over 11 bases. The V gene's germline CDR1 is MNHNS and CDR2 SASEGT. V shed 6 bases and J 2 bases; nucleotides not matched to a gene: 15. The CDR3 has 18 amino acids. DNA for the CDR3: TGTGCCAGCAGCTGGGACAGGGCACTAGCGGGAGAGACCTACGAGCAGTACTTC. It codes for CASSWDRALAGETYEQYF.

The V and J genes are TRBV27 and TRBJ2-4; TRBD1 aligns across 11 bases. This CDR3 region has 16 residues. The ends lost 5 bases at V and 0 bases at J; junction bases unmatched: 3. The germline V gene has CDR1 MNHEY and CDR2 SMNVEV (reference sequence). The CDR3 DNA reads TGTGCCAGCAGTCTGGGACAGGGGGTAGCCAAAAACATTCAGTACTTC. Residues: CASSLGQGVAKNIQYF.

As concerns this clonotype: A much bigger clone sits one base away, suggesting this may be a read error. The rearrangement uses TRBV29-1 and TRBJ2-1, with D maybe TRBD1 (6 bases). Trimming took off 7 bases at V and 13 bases at J, with 20 bases between the two ends. CDR3 length: 12 residues. Germline V CDR1 and CDR2: SQVTM, ANQGSEA. The CDR3 DNA sequence: TGCAGCGCCTACAGGGACCAAGAGACCCAGTTCTTC. It encodes CSAYRDQETQFF.

This clonotype was observed a handful of times. The chain carries TRBV19 and TRBJ2-3; TRBD1 or TRBD2 may be the D gene (5 bases each). Germline V gives CDR1 LNHDA, CDR2 SQIVND (reference sequence). This CDR3 region has 15 residues. Trimming took off 4 bases at V and 2 bases at J, with 13 bases between the two ends. CDR3 sequence (DNA): TGTGCCAGTAGTACGAGGACGGGGACCACAGATACGCAGTATTTT. Translation gives CASSTRTGTTDTQYF.

The sample holds a few counts of this clonotype. This rearrangement joins TRBV4-3 to TRBJ2-4; D gene unclear. Germline-derived CDR1 and CDR2 are LGHNA and YSLEER. V was shortened by 3 bases and J by 0 bases, with 12 bases between the two germline ends. The CDR3 contains 16 residues. The CDR3 nucleotides read TGCGCCAGCAGCCAGGACCGGGCCGTAGCCAAAAACATTCAGTACTTC. It specifies CASSQDRAVAKNIQYF.

A word on this clonotype: At one of its ends the junction is not consistent with the germline gene, which may arise from a read error. The chain has TRBV20-1 and TRBJ2-5; TRBD2 matches 10 bases. The end of the DNA is better explained by TRBJ2-7, so the J call may be wrong. The germline V gene encodes CDR1 DFQATT and CDR2 SNEGSKA (reference sequence). The CDR3 covers 14 residues. The CDR3 nucleotides are TGCGGTGCCAGAGGACTAGCGGATAGGTACGAGCAGTACTTC. It yields the protein CGARGLADRYEQYF.

On this clonotype itself: At one end, the junction sequence differs from germline, possibly due to a read error. CDR3 sequence: CASSSTGQRREAQYF. CDR3 coding DNA: TGTGCCAGCAGCTCCACCGGCCAGCGGAGAGAGGCCCAGTACTTC. The V and J genes are TRBV7-2 and TRBJ2-5, with D possibly TRBD2 on 5 matching bases. Germline loops: CDR1 SGHTA, CDR2 FQGNSA. This CDR3 spans 15 amino acids.

The chain combines TRBV4-2 with TRBJ1-4, with TRBD1 identical over 7 bases. The CDR3 length is 17 residues. The V gene's germline CDR1 is LGHNA and CDR2 YNFKEQ. The junction had 8 bases not matched to a gene; V was cut back by 1 base and J by 3 bases. The CDR3 nucleotides are TGTGCCAGCAGCCAAGCGACAGGGAAGTTTGCTAATGAAAAACTGTTTTTT. Its protein is CASSQATGKFANEKLFF.

Regarding this clonotype: A read error may account for a junction end that differs from germline. V usage is TRBV10-3 and J usage is TRBJ2-4; 8 bases are a match to TRBD1. CDR1 and CDR2 (germline): ENHRY, SYGVKD. The CDR3 is made up of 15 amino acids. DNA of the CDR3: TGTGCCATCAGTGAGTCCGGGACAGGCGCAAACATTCGGTACTTC. Translation: CAISESGTGANIRYF.

The CDR3 sequence: CASSKMLAGYNEQYF. In DNA, the CDR3 is TGTGCCAGCAGCAAGATGCTAGCGGGGTACAATGAGCAGTACTTC. This rearrangement joins TRBV7-3 to TRBJ2-1; 9 bases line up with TRBD2. The DNA end is a closer match to TRBJ2-7, so the J assignment may be wrong. The CDR3 sequence is 15 residues long. Germline lookup yields CDR1 SGHTA and CDR2 FQGTGA.

This chain connects TRBV20-1 to TRBJ2-1; TRBD1 might be the D (6 bases). The V and J ends lost 3 bases and 8 bases respectively, with 11 bases between them. The V gene's germline CDR1 is DFQATT and CDR2 SNEGSKA (reference sequence). This CDR3 has 12 amino acids. The CDR3 nucleotides are TGCAGTGCTAGTGGTGGGGGCTATGAGCAGTTCTTC. Amino acids: CSASGGGYEQFF.

In this sample, this clonotype turned up a few times. The chain combines TRBV7-3 with TRBJ2-5, with 7 bases identical to TRBD2. The last part of the DNA fits TRBJ2-7 better; the J call may be wrong. Germline CDR1 reads SGHTA; CDR2 reads FQGTGA. This CDR3 has 15 amino acids. The CDR3, as DNA: TGTGCCAGCAGTCAAGGAGCGGGAAAAACCTACGAGCAGTACTTC. Translating it yields CASSQGAGKTYEQYF.

This chain joins TRBV5-1 and TRBJ2-1, with D perhaps matching TRBD1 or TRBD2 (6 bases each). The CDR3 runs to 15 residues. The germline V gene has CDR1 SGHRS and CDR2 YFSETQ. The V gene lost 6 bases and the J gene lost 6 bases, with 19 bases spanning the gap. The CDR3 DNA is TGCGCCAGCACTTACGCCGGGGGCGAGAGCAATGAGCAGTTCTTC. It encodes CASTYAGGESNEQFF.

V is TRBV28 and J is TRBJ2-1; 10 bases line up with TRBD2. The CDR3 length is 16 residues. With 4 bases clipped from V and 6 bases from J, the junction kept 9 bases outside the gene matches. The V gene's germline CDR1 is MDHEN and CDR2 SYDVKM. The CDR3 sequence: CASSSTSGRARNEQFF. The CDR3 nucleotides are TGTGCCAGCAGTTCAACCAGCGGGAGGGCCCGCAATGAGCAGTTCTTC.

There are a few counts of this clonotype. The genes are TRBV27 and TRBJ2-3, with D maybe TRBD2 (5 bases). This CDR3 region has 13 residues. Germline V lookup: CDR1 MNHEY, CDR2 SMNVEV (reference sequence). V dropped 4 bases and J dropped 7 bases, with 12 bases sitting between them. CDR3 region: CASSSLLGNTQYF. The CDR3 nucleotides are TGTGCCAGCAGTTCCCTCCTCGGGAATACGCAGTATTTT.

The CDR3 sequence: CASSQDQEQFF. The CDR3 DNA reads TGTGCCAGCAGCCAGGACCAGGAGCAGTTCTTC. The chain is built from TRBV7-2 and TRBJ2-1; D not resolved. The V gene's germline CDR1 is SGHTA and CDR2 FQGNSA. The CDR3 is 11 amino acids. Trimming left V 5 bases short and J 10 bases short, with 9 bases between.

The rearrangement links TRBV7-3 to TRBJ1-2; a possible D gene is TRBD1 (5 bases). CDR3 length: 15 amino acids. Trimming removed 5 bases from V and 4 bases from J, with 17 bases in between. Germline assignment: CDR1 SGHTA and CDR2 FQGTGA. CDR3 residues: CASSVGVGEVYGYTF. CDR3 coding DNA: TGTGCCAGCAGCGTTGGGGTAGGGGAGGTCTATGGCTACACCTTC.